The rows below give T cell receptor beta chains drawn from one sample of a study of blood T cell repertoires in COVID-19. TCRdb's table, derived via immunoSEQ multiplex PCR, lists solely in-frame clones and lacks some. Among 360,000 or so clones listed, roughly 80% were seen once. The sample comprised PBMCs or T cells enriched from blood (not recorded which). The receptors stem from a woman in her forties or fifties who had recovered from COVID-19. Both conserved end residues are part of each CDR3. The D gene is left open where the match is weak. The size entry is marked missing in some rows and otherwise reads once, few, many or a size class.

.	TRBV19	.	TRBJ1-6	CASSIGARTDSPLHF	TGTGCCAGTAGTATCGGAGCACGTACGGATTCACCCCTCCACTTT
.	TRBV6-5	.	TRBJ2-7	CASSSLPGQSPYEQYF	TGTGCCAGCAGTTCCCTCCCCGGACAGTCTCCCTACGAGCAGTACTTC
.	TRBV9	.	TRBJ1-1	CASSSGFTEAFF	TGTGCCAGCAGCTCCGGGTTCACTGAAGCTTTCTTT
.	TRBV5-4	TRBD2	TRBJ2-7	CASSSGTRGEQYF	TGTGCCAGCAGCTCCGGGACTAGAGGCGAGCAGTACTTC
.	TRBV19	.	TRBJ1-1	CASSMVQTEAFF	TGTGCCAGTAGTATGGTCCAGACTGAAGCTTTCTTT
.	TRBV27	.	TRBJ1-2	CASSLSRGASIYGYTF	TGTGCCAGCAGTTTATCGCGGGGGGCATCGATCTATGGCTACACCTTC
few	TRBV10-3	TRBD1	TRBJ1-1	CAISDPPGQGLNTEAFF	TGTGCCATCAGTGACCCTCCGGGACAGGGACTAAACACTGAAGCTTTCTTT
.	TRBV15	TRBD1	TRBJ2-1	CATSRERGLLYNEQFF	TGTGCCACCAGCAGAGAAAGGGGGCTTCTTTACAATGAGCAGTTCTTC
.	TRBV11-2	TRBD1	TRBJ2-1	CASSFKTGTGNEGQFF	TGTGCCAGCAGCTTCAAAACCGGGACAGGGAATGAAGGGCAGTTCTTC
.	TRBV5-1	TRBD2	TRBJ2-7	CASSLAPVSGVEQYF	TGCGCCAGCAGCTTGGCACCCGTTAGCGGGGTCGAGCAGTACTTC
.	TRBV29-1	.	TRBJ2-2	CSVQRGLNTGELFF	TGCAGCGTACAGAGAGGGCTGAACACCGGGGAGCTGTTTTTT
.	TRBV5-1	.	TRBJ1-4	CASSLGGGRKLFF	TGCGCCAGCAGCTTGGGCGGGGGGCGAAAACTGTTTTTT
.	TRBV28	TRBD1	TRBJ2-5	CASSSDRGETQYF	TGTGCCAGCAGTTCCGACAGGGGAGAGACCCAGTACTTC
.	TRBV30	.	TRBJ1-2	CAWSVSRIGGYTF	TGTGCCTGGAGTGTATCCAGGATTGGTGGCTACACCTTC
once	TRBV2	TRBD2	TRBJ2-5	CASRPTGTSGILIQETQYF	TGTGCCAGCAGGCCTACCGGGACTAGCGGGATACTCATCCAAGAGACCCAGTACTTC
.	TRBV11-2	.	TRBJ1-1	CASSPQTGGNTEAFF	TGTGCCAGCAGCCCACAGACTGGAGGGAACACTGAAGCTTTCTTT
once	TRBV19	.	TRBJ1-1	CASTHSFLRGGTEAFF	TGTGCCAGTACCCACAGTTTTCTCCGGGGAGGTACTGAAGCTTTCTTT
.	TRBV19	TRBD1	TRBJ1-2	CASGGTENRYGYTF	TGTGCCAGTGGGGGGACAGAAAACCGCTATGGCTACACCTTC
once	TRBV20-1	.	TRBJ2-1	CSASLFPGTLEQFF	TGCAGTGCTAGTTTATTTCCCGGGACACTTGAGCAGTTCTTC
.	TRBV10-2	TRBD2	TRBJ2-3	CASSNDLLAGDPRDTQYF	TGCGCCAGCAGTAACGACTTACTAGCGGGGGATCCAAGGGATACGCAGTATTTT
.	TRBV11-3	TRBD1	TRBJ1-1	CASSLGQGGLGYTEAFF	TGTGCCAGCAGCTTGGGACAGGGTGGTCTTGGGTACACTGAAGCTTTCTTT
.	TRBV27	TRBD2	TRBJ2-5	CASSLGTGTRQETQYF	TGTGCCAGCAGTTTGGGAACCGGGACTAGACAAGAGACCCAGTACTTC
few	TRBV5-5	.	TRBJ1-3	CASSLAGAGNTIYF	TGTGCCAGCAGCTTGGCAGGGGCTGGAAACACCATATATTTT
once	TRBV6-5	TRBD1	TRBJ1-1	CASRPTGQGNTEAFF	TGTGCCAGCAGACCGACTGGACAGGGGAACACTGAAGCTTTCTTT
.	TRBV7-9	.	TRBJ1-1	CASRLSGTQTTRVNTEAFF	TGTGCCAGCAGGCTTAGCGGGACACAAACAACCCGAGTTAACACTGAAGCTTTCTTT
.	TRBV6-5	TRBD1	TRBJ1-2	CASREPGQGVYGYTF	TGTGCCAGCAGAGAGCCGGGACAGGGGGTCTATGGCTACACCTTC
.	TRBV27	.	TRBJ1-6	CASSSISGLYNSPLHF	TGTGCCAGCAGTTCCATCTCGGGACTGTATAATTCACCCCTCCACTTT
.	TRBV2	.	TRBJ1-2	CASSEILGGFGYTF	TGTGCCAGCAGTGAAATTTTGGGGGGGTTTGGCTACACCTTC
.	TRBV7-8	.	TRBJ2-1	CASSSYSGLYNEQFF	TGTGCCAGCAGCTCGTACAGTGGGCTCTACAATGAGCAGTTCTTC
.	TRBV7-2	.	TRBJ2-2	CASSLGFNTGELFF	TGTGCCAGCAGCTTGGGCTTCAACACCGGGGAGCTGTTTTTT
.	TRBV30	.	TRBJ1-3	CAWMRRTANTIYF	TGTGCCTGGATGAGGAGGACAGCCAACACCATATATTTT
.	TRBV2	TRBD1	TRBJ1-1	CASSGQGGRRIEAFF	TGTGCCAGCAGTGGACAGGGGGGGCGTAGGATTGAAGCTTTCTTT
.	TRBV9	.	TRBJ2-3	CASSVVLGTQYF	TGTGCCAGCAGCGTAGTTCTCGGTACGCAGTATTTT
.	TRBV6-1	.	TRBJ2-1	CASSEPSGTSAYNEQFF	TGTGCCAGCAGTGAACCCTCCGGCACCAGCGCCTACAATGAGCAGTTCTTC
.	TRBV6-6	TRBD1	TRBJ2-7	CASRLTPGTVMIEQYF	TGTGCCAGCAGGCTGACGCCCGGGACAGTGATGATCGAGCAGTACTTC
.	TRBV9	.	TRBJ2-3	CASSVEPDTSTDTQYF	TGTGCCAGCAGCGTAGAACCAGACACTAGCACAGATACGCAGTATTTT